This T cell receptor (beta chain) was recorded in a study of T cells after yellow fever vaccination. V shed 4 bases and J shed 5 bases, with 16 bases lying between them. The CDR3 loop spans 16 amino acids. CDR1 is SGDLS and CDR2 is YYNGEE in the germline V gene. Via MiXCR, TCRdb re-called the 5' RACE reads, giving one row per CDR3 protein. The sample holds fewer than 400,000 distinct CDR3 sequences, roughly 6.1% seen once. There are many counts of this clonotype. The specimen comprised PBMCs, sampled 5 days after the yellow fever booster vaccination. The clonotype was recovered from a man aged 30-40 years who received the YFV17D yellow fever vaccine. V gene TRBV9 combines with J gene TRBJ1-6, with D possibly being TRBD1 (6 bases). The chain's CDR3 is CASSLGATGHNSPLHF. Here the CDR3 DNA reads TGTGCCAGCAGCCTAGGTGCGACAGGACATAATTCACCCCTCCACTTT.